What follows is one T cell receptor beta chain and its context. The data originate from a study of blood T cell repertoires in COVID-19. Across the study: Material from acute and convalescent COVID-19 was sourced from the United States, Italy and Spain.

The cohort comprised adults aged about 18 to 100 years residing in 20 to 25 US areas. Clinical histories supplied by participants themselves formed the basis of cohort assignment. Cohort 3 donors were reported recovered after two negative PCRs, clearance, or symptom resolution. Some clones are missing from TCRdb's copy, which holds only in-frame ones; the method was immunoSEQ multiplex PCR. The profile covers around 480,000 clones, with around 87% appearing a single time and around 0.7% taken by the ten largest. The J segment lost 2 bases and the V segment lost 9 bases, leaving 6 bases of the junction unmatched. The CDR3 length is 13 residues. Germline CDR1 is MNHEY and CDR2 is SVGAGI.

This chain joins TRBV6-5 and TRBJ1-1; 7 nucleotides match TRBD1. Sequences were obtained from PBMCs or T cells enriched from blood (not recorded which). The receptor was derived from a woman aged 18 to 35 who had recovered from COVID-19. The CDR3: CASTGTENTEAFF. The CDR3 region has the DNA TGTGCCAGTACGGGGACAGAAAACACTGAAGCTTTCTTT.